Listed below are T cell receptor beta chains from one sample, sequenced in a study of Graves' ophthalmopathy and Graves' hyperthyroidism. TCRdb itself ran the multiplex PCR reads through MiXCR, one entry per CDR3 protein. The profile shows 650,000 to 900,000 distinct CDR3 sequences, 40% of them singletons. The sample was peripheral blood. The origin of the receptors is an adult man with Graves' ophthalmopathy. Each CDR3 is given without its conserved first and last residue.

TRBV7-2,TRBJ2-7,ASSFSRDNYEQY
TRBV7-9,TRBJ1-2,ASSQGTGQGYT
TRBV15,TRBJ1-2,ATSSGGQELYGYT
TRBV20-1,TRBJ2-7,SATPSGRLHEQY
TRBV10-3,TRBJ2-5,AISDRGQRPETQY
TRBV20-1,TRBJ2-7,SARGTGDYEQY
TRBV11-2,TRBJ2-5,ASSRQVQETQY
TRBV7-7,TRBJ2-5,ASSLTGWEETQY
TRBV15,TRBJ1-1,ATSQRLNTEAF
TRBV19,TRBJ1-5,ASSRGQSNQPQH
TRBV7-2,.,ASSPHGEAGGEQF
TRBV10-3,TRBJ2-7,ASSEGQVANYEQY
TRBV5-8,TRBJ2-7,ASSLRSIKEQY
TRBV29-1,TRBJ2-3,SAADRAGDADTQY
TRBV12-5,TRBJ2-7,ASADNADRERIYEQY
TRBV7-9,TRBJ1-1,ASSQYWGTEAF
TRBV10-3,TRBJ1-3,ASSYSGDSPSGNTIY
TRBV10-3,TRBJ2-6,AISRDRANVLT
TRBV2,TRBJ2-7,ASSESRWRGPYEQY
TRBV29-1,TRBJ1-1,SVGDSWNTEAF
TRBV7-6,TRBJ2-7,VSSLARGYEQY
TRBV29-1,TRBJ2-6,SPIGTRSTDYSGANVLT
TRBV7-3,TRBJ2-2,ASSPGGVGTGELF
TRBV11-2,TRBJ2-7,ASSLKRGSYEQY
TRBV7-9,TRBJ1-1,ASSASPGGNTEAF
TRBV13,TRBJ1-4,ASSYRTGPEKLF
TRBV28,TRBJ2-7,ASRKHATSNEQY
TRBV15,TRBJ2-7,ATSSGRLYEQY
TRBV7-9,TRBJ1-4,ASSLGGKLF
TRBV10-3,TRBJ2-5,AISETRDRAETQY
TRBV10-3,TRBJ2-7,AISRMGGLAGHEQY
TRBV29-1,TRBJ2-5,SGGRTSGEETQY
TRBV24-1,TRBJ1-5,ASSSGTEGGQPQH
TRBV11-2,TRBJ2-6,ASSKRRDSPSSGANVLT
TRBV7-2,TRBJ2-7,ASSSRGGADEQY
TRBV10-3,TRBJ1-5,AISESGVNQPQH
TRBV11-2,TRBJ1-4,ASSPARAKNEKLF
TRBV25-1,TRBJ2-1,ASESGGGEQF
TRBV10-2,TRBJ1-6,ASSENLPLH
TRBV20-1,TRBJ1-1,SARDRAGLNTEAF
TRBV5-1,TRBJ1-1,ASSPYRGALNTEAF
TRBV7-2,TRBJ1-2,AGHSRVRNYGYT
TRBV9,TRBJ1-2,ASSVGEGYT
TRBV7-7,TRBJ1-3,ASSRTEGYGNTIY
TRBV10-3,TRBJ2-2,AISGGAVDTGELF
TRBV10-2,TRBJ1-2,ASSESTVTGIGGYT
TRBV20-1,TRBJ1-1,SAFAGAGGGTEAF
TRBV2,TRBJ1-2,ASSQDQGGGYT
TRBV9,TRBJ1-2,ASSGTGGSGYT
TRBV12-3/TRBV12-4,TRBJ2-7,ASSPEVQGGQY
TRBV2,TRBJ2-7,ASSDTGDSTYEQY
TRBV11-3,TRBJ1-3,ASSTLQGAGSTIY
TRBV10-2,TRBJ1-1,ASSYLVRHPNTEAF
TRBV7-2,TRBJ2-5,ASSYDRVQETQY
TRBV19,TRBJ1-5,ASSMEGRGQPQH
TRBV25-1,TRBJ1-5,ASSLLSGGDQPQH
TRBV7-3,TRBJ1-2,ASSLIEGLGDYGYT
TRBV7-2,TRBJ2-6,ASSLGDRVSGANVLT
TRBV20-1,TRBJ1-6,SAPQYNSPLH
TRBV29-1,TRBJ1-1,SAVSSGTGLF